This TCR beta chain was recorded in a study of shared clonotypes between healthy human individuals. Here immunoSEQ multiplex PCR was the method, and the copy in TCRdb shows in-frame clones only, minus some. The profile shows roughly 500,000 clones, about four fifths of them singletons. Regarding the study as a whole: The authors sampled blood alone, and tissue repertoires likely differ. Depth of sequencing was expected to influence donor clonotype sharing.

The study drew all its donors from Caucasian adults living in Nashville, Tennessee. Remarks on this clone: Its antigen is undetermined.

V dropped 5 bases and J dropped 4 bases, with 12 bases sitting between them. CDR1 MDHEN and CDR2 SYDVKM come from the germline V gene. This CDR3 spans 14 amino acids. Specimen: PBMCs. The source is a woman between 35 and 50 years old in good health. Some clones in this sample may be carry-over from other donors' samples. The rearrangement joins TRBV28 to TRBJ1-3; D is undetermined. This CDR3 is CASSPTWSGNTIYF. CDR3 nucleotide sequence: TGTGCCAGCAGTCCTACCTGGTCAGGAAACACCATATATTTT.